The present TCR beta chain was sequenced within a study of shared clonotypes between healthy human individuals. CDR1 is KGHSH, CDR2 LQKENI, per germline. This CDR3 contains 16 residues. Trimming removed 2 bases at V and 0 bases at J, with 13 bases between. Method: immunoSEQ multiplex PCR; TCRdb's copy keeps in-frame clones and lacks some. The profile shows about 2,500,000 clones, over 85% of them singletons. This rearrangement joins TRBV18 to TRBJ1-1; D gene uncertain. This TCR was sampled from a man aged 18 to 30 in good health. Input material: naive CD4+ T cells sorted from blood. As for subset: CD45RA+ positively selected. The chain's CDR3 is CASSPLPGKMNTEAFF. CDR3 DNA sequence: TGTGCCAGCTCACCATTGCCAGGCAAGATGAACACTGAAGCTTTCTTT.